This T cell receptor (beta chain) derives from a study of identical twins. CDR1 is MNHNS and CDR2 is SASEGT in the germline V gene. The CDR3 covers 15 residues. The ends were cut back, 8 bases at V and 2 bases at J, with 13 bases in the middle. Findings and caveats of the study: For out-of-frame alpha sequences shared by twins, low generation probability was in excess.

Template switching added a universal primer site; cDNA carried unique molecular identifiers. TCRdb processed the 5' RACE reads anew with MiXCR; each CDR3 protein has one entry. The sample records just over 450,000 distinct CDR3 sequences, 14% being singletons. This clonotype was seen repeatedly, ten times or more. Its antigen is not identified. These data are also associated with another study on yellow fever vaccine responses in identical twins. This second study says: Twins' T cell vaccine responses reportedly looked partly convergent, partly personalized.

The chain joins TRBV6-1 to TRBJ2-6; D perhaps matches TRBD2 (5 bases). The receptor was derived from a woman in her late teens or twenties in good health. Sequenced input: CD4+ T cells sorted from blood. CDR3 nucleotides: TGTGCCAGCTCTACCGGAGGTACTGGGGCCAACGTCCTGACTTTC. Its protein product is CASSTGGTGANVLTF.